One sample yielded the 5 T cell receptor beta chains listed below, sequenced in a study of beta chain features in type 1 diabetes. Sequenced material consisted of expressed TCRB transcripts (all of the isolated RNA was reverse transcribed). Profiled with immunoSEQ multiplex PCR; TCRdb holds only in-frame clones, not every one. The sample consists of 450,000 to 550,000 clones, around 30% of them appearing once. The sample comprised naive CD4+ T cells from blood. The receptors were gathered from a man younger than 35 in good health.

J is TRBJ2-7 and V is TRBV5-4, with D maybe TRBD1 (6 bases). Germline lookup yields CDR1 SGHNT and CDR2 YYREEE (reference sequence). The CDR3 is 16 residues long. The V gene lost 4 bases and the J gene lost 0 bases, with 17 bases spanning the gap. Written as DNA, the CDR3 is TGTGCCAGCAGCCTGGATTTGGGGACAAGCTCCTACGAGCAGTACTTC. Translated: CASSLDLGTSSYEQYF.

This rearrangement joins TRBV25-1 to TRBJ1-1; possible D gene TRBD1, 5 bases. The CDR3 runs 13 residues. Germline CDR1 reads MGHDK; CDR2 reads SYGVNS. V lost 7 bases, J lost 3 bases, and 12 bases lay in between. The CDR3 coding sequence is TGTGCCAGCAAACCCGACAGTTACACTGAAGCTTTCTTT. Its protein is CASKPDSYTEAFF.

The chain carries TRBV6-1 and TRBJ2-3, with no clear D. CDR1 is MNHNS and CDR2 is SASEGT in the germline V gene. Trimming left V 6 bases short and J 8 bases short, with 12 bases between. This CDR3 is built from 12 residues. The CDR3 DNA reads as TGTGCCAGCAGACCTCCTAGTGGTACGCAGTATTTT. Protein: CASRPPSGTQYF.

CDR3 sequence: CASSWALDRESGANVLTF. The CDR3 region has the DNA TGTGCCAGCAGCTGGGCGTTGGACAGGGAATCAGGGGCCAACGTCCTGACTTTC. The chain joins TRBV7-9 to TRBJ2-6; 8 positions match TRBD1. The germline V gene has CDR1 SEHNR and CDR2 FQNEAQ (reference sequence). J was trimmed by 4 bases and V by 4 bases; bases with no gene match: 12. This CDR3 comprises 18 residues.

V is TRBV30 and J is TRBJ1-4; TRBD1 matches 8 bases. The germline V gene has CDR1 GTSNPN and CDR2 SVGIG (reference sequence). This CDR3 has 14 amino acids. The trim removed 2 bases at V and 5 bases at J, leaving 4 bases unmatched. CDR3 amino acids: CAWSPDRGNEKLFF. DNA of the CDR3: TGTGCCTGGAGTCCCGACAGGGGAAATGAAAAACTGTTTTTT.